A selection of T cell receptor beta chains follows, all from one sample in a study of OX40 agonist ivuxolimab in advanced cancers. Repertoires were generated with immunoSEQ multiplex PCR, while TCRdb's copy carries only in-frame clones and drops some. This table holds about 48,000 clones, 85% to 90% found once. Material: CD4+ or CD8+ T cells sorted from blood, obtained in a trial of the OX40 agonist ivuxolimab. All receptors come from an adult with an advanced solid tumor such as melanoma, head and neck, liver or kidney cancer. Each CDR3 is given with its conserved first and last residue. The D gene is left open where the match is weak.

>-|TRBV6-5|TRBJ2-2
CASSYGTFGELFF
TGTGCCAGCAGTTACGGGACCTTCGGGGAGCTGTTTTTT
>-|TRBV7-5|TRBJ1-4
CARSLSGRGYSPNEKLFF
TGTGCCAGAAGCCTCTCCGGTAGGGGGTATTCCCCTAATGAAAAACTGTTTTTT
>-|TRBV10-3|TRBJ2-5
CAISESVGAETQYF
TGTGCCATCAGTGAGTCGGTGGGAGCAGAGACCCAGTACTTC
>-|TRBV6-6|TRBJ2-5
CASSYSPRGQETQYF
TGTGCCAGCAGTTACTCCCCGCGCGGACAAGAGACCCAGTACTTC
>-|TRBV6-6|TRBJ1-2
CASSSTTGSGGYTF
TGTGCCAGCAGTTCAACCACAGGGTCAGGTGGCTACACCTTC
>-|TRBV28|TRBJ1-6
CASTNTGAYSPLHF
TGTGCCAGCACCAACACGGGCGCTTATTCACCCCTCCACTTT
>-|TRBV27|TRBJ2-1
CASSLSTSGGEQFF
TGTGCCAGCAGTTTATCGACATCTGGAGGTGAGCAGTTCTTC
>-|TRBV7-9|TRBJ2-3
CASSFGGSTDTQYF
TGTGCCAGCAGCTTCGGGGGAAGCACAGATACGCAGTATTTT
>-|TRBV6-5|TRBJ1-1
CASSYSKGGLGFF
TGTGCCAGCAGTTACTCGAAAGGGGGTTTGGGTTTCTTT
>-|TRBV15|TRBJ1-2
CATSSKSLYGYTF
TGTGCCACCAGCAGCAAATCCTTATATGGCTACACCTTC
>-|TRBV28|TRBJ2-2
CASSRDTGELFF
TGTGCCAGCAGTCGGGACACCGGGGAGCTGTTTTTT
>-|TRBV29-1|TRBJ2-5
CSVNWGQETQYF
TGCAGCGTGAATTGGGGCCAAGAGACCCAGTACTTC
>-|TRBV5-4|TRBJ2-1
CASSLVAGNNEQFF
TGTGCCAGCAGCTTGGTGGCAGGGAACAATGAGCAGTTCTTC
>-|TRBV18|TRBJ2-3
CASSRDLQGLTDTQYF
TGTGCCAGCTCACGGGACCTACAGGGACTCACAGATACGCAGTATTTT
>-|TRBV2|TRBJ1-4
CASSLDRINEKLFF
TGTGCCAGCAGCCTCGACAGGATTAATGAAAAACTGTTTTTT
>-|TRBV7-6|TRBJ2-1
CASSPTSPWLGQFF
TGTGCCAGCAGCCCAACCTCCCCATGGTTAGGGCAGTTCTTC